Presented here are 28 T cell receptor beta chains from one specimen sequenced in a study of blood T cell repertoires in COVID-19. The assay was immunoSEQ multiplex PCR, and TCRdb's table has in-frame clones only and misses some. Here the sample spans about 100,000 clones, 90% being singletons. The sequenced sample consisted of peripheral blood. All receptors derive from a man aged 50 to 60 with acute or convalescent COVID-19.

The chain recombines TRBV27 with TRBJ2-3, with D perhaps TRBD2 (5 bases). CDR1 and CDR2 (germline): MNHEY, SMNVEV (reference sequence). V dropped 10 bases and J dropped 5 bases, with 10 bases sitting between them. The CDR3 extends over 11 amino acids. The CDR3 DNA reads as TGTGCCACCGTCGCGGGAGATACGCAGTATTTT. Protein: CATVAGDTQYF.

This chain joins TRBV19 and TRBJ1-6; perhaps TRBD1 as D (5 bases). The V end was cut by 11 bases, the J end by 5 bases, with 13 bases between. The CDR3 runs 13 residues. Germline CDR1 LNHDA, CDR2 SQIVND (reference sequence). CDR3 loop: CAVGRGNNSPLHF. The CDR3 nucleotides are TGTGCCGTGGGGCGGGGAAATAATTCACCCCTCCACTTT.

V and J are TRBV5-1 and TRBJ2-3; D remains unclear. Germline CDR1 and CDR2: SGHRS and YFSETQ. The CDR3 loop spans 14 amino acids. V shed 0 bases and J shed 4 bases, with 9 bases lying between them. CDR3 loop: CASSLGLEADTQYF. CDR3 DNA sequence: TGCGCCAGCAGCTTGGGCCTAGAGGCAGATACGCAGTATTTT.

The V call is TRBV19, the J call TRBJ2-4; D is perhaps TRBD1 (6 bases). The V end was cut by 4 bases, the J end by 6 bases, with 13 bases between. Looked up from germline, CDR1 is LNHDA and CDR2 is SQIVND (reference sequence). This CDR3 comprises 14 residues. The CDR3 DNA follows: TGTGCCAGTAGTAGTCCAGGGGCGGTAAACATTCAGTACTTC. Protein sequence: CASSSPGAVNIQYF.

This chain joins TRBV7-2 and TRBJ2-7; a weak D match, TRBD2 (5 bases). This CDR3 contains 13 residues. Germline V gene lookup returns CDR1 SGHTA and CDR2 FQGNSA. The V gene lost 4 bases and the J gene lost 6 bases, with 13 bases spanning the gap. The DNA of the CDR3 is TGTGCCAGCAGCTCTTCCCCGAGGGCCGAGCAGTACTTC. This gives the protein CASSSSPRAEQYF.

The V call is TRBV5-1, the J call TRBJ1-3; the match to TRBD1 covers 8 bases. The CDR3 has 15 amino acids. Germline CDR1 SGHRS, CDR2 YFSETQ. Here the CDR3 reads CASHQPGTGRNTIYF. The CDR3 DNA sequence: TGCGCTTCCCACCAACCAGGGACAGGCCGAAACACCATATATTTT. The complete variable domain, with remaining parts taken from reference TRBV5-1 and TRBJ1-3, reads KAGVTQTPRYLIKTRGQQVTLSCSPISGHRSVSWYQQTPGQGLQFLFEYFSETQRNKGNFPGRFSGRQFSNSRSEMNVSTLELGDSALYLCASHQPGTGRNTIYFGEGSWLTVV.

The chain is built from TRBV6-5 and TRBJ1-2; D remains unclear. This CDR3 is 14 amino acids long. Germline CDR1 reads MNHEY; CDR2 reads SVGAGI. The V end was cut by 7 bases, the J end by 4 bases, with 16 bases between. The CDR3 reads CASMAPGGSYGYTF. The CDR3, as DNA: TGTGCCAGCATGGCCCCGGGAGGATCCTATGGCTACACCTTC.

The chain combines TRBV2 with TRBJ1-1; 8 bases match TRBD1. With V trimmed by 6 bases and J by 6 bases, 9 bases remained unmatched. The CDR3 runs 14 residues. CDR1 is SNHLY and CDR2 is FYNNEI in the germline V gene. The CDR3 DNA follows: TGTGCCAGCAGATCCGGACAGGGCGGGGCTGAAGCTTTCTTT. Protein sequence: CASRSGQGGAEAFF.

This sequence joins TRBV19 and TRBJ1-1, with 7 nucleotides matching TRBD1. The V and J ends lost 8 bases and 1 base, in that order; junction bases with no gene match: 4. CDR1 is LNHDA, CDR2 SQIVND, per germline (reference sequence). There are 13 residues in the CDR3. CDR3 sequence: CASQDRWNTEAFF. CDR3 bases: TGTGCCAGTCAGGACAGGTGGAACACTGAAGCTTTCTTT.

The chain is built from TRBV6-5 and TRBJ1-2, with a weak D call TRBD1 (5 bases). V lost 6 bases and J lost 4, with 12 bases in between. Germline loops: CDR1 MNHEY, CDR2 SVGAGI. The CDR3 is 13 residues long. CDR3 protein: CASSTGRGYGYTF. CDR3 nucleotide sequence: TGTGCCAGCAGCACCGGTAGGGGCTATGGCTACACCTTC.

This clone occurred once. J is TRBJ2-7 and V is TRBV7-2; 7 nucleotides match TRBD1. The CDR3 covers 15 residues. The V gene's germline CDR1 is SGHTA and CDR2 FQGNSA. V gave up 1 base and J gave up 4 bases; unmatched junction bases: 7. The CDR3 nucleotides are TGTGCCAGCAGCTTAGAACCAGGGGGTGGGTACGAGCAGTACTTC. Translated, it gives CASSLEPGGGYEQYF.

V usage is TRBV7-2 and J usage is TRBJ2-7; 11 positions agree with TRBD2. The CDR3 is 17 amino acids. The V gene's germline CDR1 is SGHTA and CDR2 FQGNSA. V lost 1 base and J lost 2; bases outside the gene matches: 7. The chain's CDR3 is CASSLGARLAGTYEQYF. The DNA of the CDR3 is TGTGCCAGCAGCTTAGGCGCTCGACTAGCGGGGACCTACGAGCAGTACTTC.

The rearrangement uses TRBV10-2 and TRBJ2-3, with D hard to call. From germline, CDR1 is WSHSY and CDR2 SAAADI. This CDR3 has 15 amino acids. V was shortened by 6 bases and J by 0 bases, with 13 bases between the two germline ends. This chain's CDR3 is CASRPPSNSTDTQYF. The CDR3, as DNA: TGCGCCAGCAGGCCCCCTAGTAACAGCACAGATACGCAGTATTTT.

The chain links TRBV10-2 to TRBJ2-3; D is perhaps TRBD2 (6 bases). The CDR3 contains 14 residues. Germline CDR1 WSHSY, CDR2 SAAADI. V shed 3 bases and J shed 2 bases, with 9 bases lying between them. CDR3 coding DNA: TGCGCCAGCAGTGATACTAGCCCCACAGATACGCAGTATTTT. It yields the protein CASSDTSPTDTQYF.

The sample holds a few counts of this clone. This chain links TRBV4-1 with TRBJ2-6, with unresolved D. This CDR3 is 15 amino acids long. Deletions cut 4 bases from V and 0 bases from J, with 7 bases between. Germline V gene lookup returns CDR1 MGHRA and CDR2 YSYEKL. The CDR3 nucleotides are TGCGCCAGCAGCCCACAGATCTCTGGGGCCAACGTCCTGACTTTC. This translates into CASSPQISGANVLTF.

The V and J genes are TRBV6-2 or TRBV6-3 and TRBJ2-6, with 7 bases identical to TRBD1. This CDR3 spans 18 amino acids. V was clipped by 5 bases and J by 0 bases; unmatched bases: 10. Looked up from germline, CDR1 is MNHEY and CDR2 is SVGEGT. CDR3 sequence reads: CASSSLRDRDSGANVLTF. The CDR3 DNA sequence: TGTGCCAGCAGTAGTCTCCGGGACAGAGACTCTGGGGCCAACGTCCTGACTTTC.

V gene TRBV5-1 combines with J gene TRBJ1-4; TRBD1 matches at 9 bases. Trimming removed 3 bases from V and 8 bases from J; junction bases left unmatched: 8. CDR3 size: 15 residues. Germline loops: CDR1 SGHRS, CDR2 YFSETQ. The CDR3, as DNA: TGCGCCAGCAGCTCTGGGACAGGGATTGAGGAAAAACTGTTTTTT. This encodes CASSSGTGIEEKLFF.

The chain employs TRBV5-1 and TRBJ2-5; 7 nucleotides match TRBD1. V trimming: 5 bases; J trimming: 4 bases; junction bases outside the gene matches: 11. Per germline, CDR1 SGHRS and CDR2 YFSETQ. CDR3 size: 15 residues. The CDR3 DNA sequence: TGCGCCAGCAGTCCGACAGGGAAGTTCGTAGAGACCCAGTACTTC. Its translation is CASSPTGKFVETQYF.

J is TRBJ2-1 and V is TRBV6-4; TRBD1 aligns across 9 bases. J was trimmed by 4 bases and V by 6 bases; bases with no gene match: 10. Germline V gene data show CDR1 as MRHNA and CDR2 as SNTAGT. The CDR3 has 16 amino acids. CDR3 region: CASSLRPGQGYNEQFF. DNA for the CDR3: TGTGCCAGCAGCCTCCGACCGGGACAGGGTTACAATGAGCAGTTCTTC.

V gene TRBV5-4 combines with J gene TRBJ1-6; D perhaps matches TRBD1 (5 bases). Germline CDR1 SGHNT, CDR2 YYREEE (reference sequence). Trimming cost V 4 bases and J 1 base, with 12 bases left between them. The CDR3 consists of 16 residues. CDR3: CASSHLGGSYNSPLHF. CDR3 sequence (DNA): TGTGCCAGCAGCCACTTGGGGGGTTCCTATAATTCACCCCTCCACTTT.

The chain employs TRBV27 and TRBJ1-4; weak D call: TRBD1 (6 bases). This CDR3 is built from 16 residues. CDR1 and CDR2 (germline): MNHEY, SMNVEV (reference sequence). Between the trimmed V and J ends, which lost 3 bases and 2 bases, there was a span of 13 bases. CDR3 bases: TGTGCCAGCAGTTTGGCAGGGGTTCGGACTAATGAAAAACTGTTTTTT. This encodes CASSLAGVRTNEKLFF.

The chain joins TRBV5-1 to TRBJ1-2, with D possibly matching TRBD1 (5 bases). CDR3 size: 14 residues. Deletions cut 4 bases from V and 5 bases from J, with 15 bases between. Looked up from germline, CDR1 is SGHRS and CDR2 is YFSETQ. The DNA of the CDR3 is TGCGCCAGCAGCCGGGGGGGTACCTCTTATGGCTACACCTTC. Its translation is CASSRGGTSYGYTF.

This chain joins TRBV5-4 and TRBJ1-5, with unresolved D. V was shortened by 1 base and J by 0 bases, with 5 bases between the two germline ends. This CDR3 region has 14 residues. CDR1 and CDR2 from the germline V gene are SGHNT and YYREEE (reference sequence). The CDR3 spells CASSLQDSNQPQHF. Here the CDR3 DNA reads TGTGCCAGCAGCTTGCAGGATAGCAATCAGCCCCAGCATTTT.

The chain combines TRBV5-6 with TRBJ1-4; 8 nucleotides align to TRBD1. Per the germline V gene, CDR1 is SGHDT and CDR2 is YYEEEE. The CDR3 totals 16 residues. Unmatched junction bases numbered 13, after V lost 4 bases and J lost 8 bases. The CDR3 DNA follows: TGTGCCAGCAGCGTGGCCAGGACAGGGATCGGGGAAAAACTGTTTTTT. Its protein is CASSVARTGIGEKLFF.

This chain links TRBV18 with TRBJ1-4, with 7 positions matching TRBD1. V gave up 1 base and J gave up 4 bases; unmatched junction bases: 3. This CDR3 is 15 amino acids long. Germline lookup yields CDR1 KGHSH and CDR2 LQKENI. This chain's CDR3 is CASSPQGAINEKLFF. The CDR3 DNA follows: TGTGCCAGCTCACCACAGGGGGCTATTAATGAAAAACTGTTTTTT.

The V gene is TRBV6-5, the J gene TRBJ1-6, with 9 nucleotides matching TRBD1. Germline assignment: CDR1 MNHEY and CDR2 SVGAGI. There are 15 residues in the CDR3. The ends lost 0 bases at V and 8 bases at J; junction bases unmatched: 2. The CDR3 region is CASSYSRQGDSPLHF. Here the CDR3 DNA reads TGTGCCAGCAGTTACTCGAGACAGGGGGATTCACCCCTCCACTTT.

The V call is TRBV5-1, the J call TRBJ2-1; TRBD2 matches at 11 bases. V was clipped by 1 base and J by 7 bases; unmatched bases: 4. The germline V gene has CDR1 SGHRS and CDR2 YFSETQ. The CDR3 contains 15 residues. CDR3 region: CASSLTSGSQNEQFF. CDR3 nucleotide sequence: TGCGCCAGCAGCTTGACTAGCGGGAGTCAGAATGAGCAGTTCTTC.

The DNA for the CDR3 is TGTGCCACCAGTGACCTAGGACAAAGCGGCTACACCTTC. This codes for CATSDLGQSGYTF. The V call is TRBV24-1, the J call TRBJ1-2; a weak D match, TRBD1 (5 bases). Deletions cut 4 bases from V and 8 bases from J, with 13 bases between. CDR1 and CDR2 from the germline V gene are KGHDR and SFDVKD. The CDR3 is made up of 13 amino acids.